The rows below give T cell receptor beta chains drawn from one sample of a study of vaccination and CD4 T cells after COVID-19. TCRdb analysed the PCR reads with MiXCR anew, one entry per CDR3 protein. This table holds several thousand distinct CDR3 sequences, around 40% found once. Antigen specificity for these receptors is unknown. The source material was CD4+ T cells from blood, cultured in vitro. The receptors were sampled from a human donor in good health. The CDR3 runs from the conserved cysteine through the conserved F or W. Fields, in order: D gene, clone size, J gene, CDR3 length, V gene, CDR3 protein, CDR3 DNA. D genes are given only for firm matches. Only part of the rows carry a size: once, few, many, or a class if the clone is expanded.

d_call: TRBD2
clone_size: NA
j_call: TRBJ2-1
cdr3_length: 16
v_call: TRBV7-2
cdr3_aa: CASSTQSGGGVVEQFF
cdr3_nt: TGTGCCAGCAGCACACAAAGTGGCGGGGGGGTTGTTGAGCAGTTCTTC

d_call: NA
clone_size: NA
j_call: TRBJ2-6
cdr3_length: 17
v_call: TRBV7-2
cdr3_aa: CASSPVGSSAGANVLTF
cdr3_nt: TGTGCCAGCAGCCCGGTAGGGAGTTCGGCAGGGGCCAACGTCCTGACTTTC

d_call: NA
clone_size: NA
j_call: TRBJ2-5
cdr3_length: 13
v_call: TRBV5-1
cdr3_aa: CASSLTRRETQYF
cdr3_nt: TGCGCCAGCAGCTTGACCAGACGGGAGACCCAGTACTTC

d_call: NA
clone_size: NA
j_call: TRBJ1-2
cdr3_length: 15
v_call: TRBV7-9
cdr3_aa: CASSPHEARDGGYTF
cdr3_nt: TGCGCCAGCAGCCCCCATGAAGCCCGGGACGGTGGCTACACCTTC

d_call: TRBD1
clone_size: NA
j_call: TRBJ1-6
cdr3_length: 17
v_call: TRBV9
cdr3_aa: CASSVAPTGEGGSPLHF
cdr3_nt: TGTGCCAGCAGCGTAGCCCCCACAGGGGAAGGAGGGTCACCCCTCCACTTT

d_call: NA
clone_size: few
j_call: TRBJ2-5
cdr3_length: 12
v_call: TRBV20-1
cdr3_aa: CSASSAQETQYF
cdr3_nt: TGCAGTGCTAGTTCAGCCCAAGAGACCCAGTACTTC

d_call: NA
clone_size: few
j_call: TRBJ1-6
cdr3_length: 14
v_call: TRBV5-1
cdr3_aa: CASSLSGRNSPLHF
cdr3_nt: TGCGCCAGCAGCTTGAGCGGCAGAAATTCACCCCTCCACTTT

d_call: NA
clone_size: few
j_call: TRBJ1-2
cdr3_length: 13
v_call: TRBV6-1
cdr3_aa: CASTLDQEYGYTF
cdr3_nt: TGTGCCAGCACCTTAGACCAGGAGTATGGCTACACCTTC

d_call: TRBD1
clone_size: NA
j_call: TRBJ1-5
cdr3_length: 19
v_call: TRBV6-2/TRBV6-3
cdr3_aa: CASSHPGQGVKGPNLPQHF
cdr3_nt: TGTGCCAGCAGTCACCCGGGACAGGGGGTAAAGGGGCCAAATCTGCCCCAGCATTTT

d_call: NA
clone_size: few
j_call: TRBJ1-4
cdr3_length: 13
v_call: TRBV20-1
cdr3_aa: CSARIRVGEKLFF
cdr3_nt: TGCAGTGCTAGGATCAGGGTGGGGGAAAAACTGTTTTTT

d_call: TRBD1
clone_size: few
j_call: TRBJ2-1
cdr3_length: 16
v_call: TRBV6-1
cdr3_aa: CASRGQGGSSYNEQFF
cdr3_nt: TGTGCCAGCAGGGGACAGGGCGGAAGCTCCTACAATGAGCAGTTCTTC

d_call: NA
clone_size: NA
j_call: TRBJ1-5
cdr3_length: 16
v_call: TRBV12-3/TRBV12-4
cdr3_aa: CASSLGVPGLGQPQHF
cdr3_nt: TGTGCCAGCAGTTTAGGGGTTCCGGGGTTAGGGCAGCCCCAGCATTTT

d_call: NA
clone_size: NA
j_call: TRBJ2-1
cdr3_length: 14
v_call: TRBV12-3/TRBV12-4
cdr3_aa: CASTLRESYNEQFF
cdr3_nt: TGTGCCAGCACCCTGAGGGAGAGTTACAATGAGCAGTTCTTC

d_call: TRBD1
clone_size: large
j_call: TRBJ1-1
cdr3_length: 15
v_call: TRBV20-1
cdr3_aa: CSAREPLSRGTEAFF
cdr3_nt: TGCAGTGCTAGAGAACCTCTCAGCAGGGGGACTGAAGCTTTCTTT

d_call: NA
clone_size: NA
j_call: TRBJ1-1
cdr3_length: 13
v_call: TRBV7-3
cdr3_aa: CASSLIGGAEAFF
cdr3_nt: TGTGCCAGCAGCTTAATTGGGGGGGCGGAAGCTTTCTTT

d_call: NA
clone_size: medium-sized
j_call: TRBJ2-6
cdr3_length: 15
v_call: TRBV6-4
cdr3_aa: CASSDTSSGANVLTF
cdr3_nt: TGTGCCAGCAGTGACACTAGCTCTGGGGCCAACGTCCTGACTTTC

d_call: NA
clone_size: NA
j_call: TRBJ2-5
cdr3_length: 11
v_call: TRBV20-1
cdr3_aa: CSARSRETQYF
cdr3_nt: TGCAGTGCTAGATCGCGGGAGACCCAGTACTTC

d_call: NA
clone_size: few
j_call: TRBJ1-1
cdr3_length: 15
v_call: TRBV20-1
cdr3_aa: CSARAPGLLNTEAFF
cdr3_nt: TGCAGTGCTAGAGCTCCGGGACTCCTAAACACTGAAGCTTTCTTT

d_call: TRBD2
clone_size: once
j_call: TRBJ2-3
cdr3_length: 17
v_call: TRBV6-4
cdr3_aa: CASSDSPSGGGTDTQYF
cdr3_nt: TGTGCCAGCAGTGACTCGCCTAGCGGGGGGGGAACAGATACGCAGTATTTT

d_call: NA
clone_size: NA
j_call: TRBJ2-2
cdr3_length: 16
v_call: TRBV7-3
cdr3_aa: CASSPLFSLVTGELFF
cdr3_nt: TGTGCCAGCAGCCCTCTGTTCTCTTTGGTCACCGGGGAGCTGTTTTTT

d_call: NA
clone_size: few
j_call: TRBJ2-5
cdr3_length: 14
v_call: TRBV24-1
cdr3_aa: CATSDSSREETQYF
cdr3_nt: TGTGCCACCAGTGATTCCTCCCGGGAAGAGACCCAGTACTTC

d_call: NA
clone_size: NA
j_call: TRBJ2-1
cdr3_length: 13
v_call: TRBV29-1
cdr3_aa: CSVATRAWTEQFF
cdr3_nt: TGCAGCGTTGCAACTAGAGCGTGGACTGAGCAGTTCTTC